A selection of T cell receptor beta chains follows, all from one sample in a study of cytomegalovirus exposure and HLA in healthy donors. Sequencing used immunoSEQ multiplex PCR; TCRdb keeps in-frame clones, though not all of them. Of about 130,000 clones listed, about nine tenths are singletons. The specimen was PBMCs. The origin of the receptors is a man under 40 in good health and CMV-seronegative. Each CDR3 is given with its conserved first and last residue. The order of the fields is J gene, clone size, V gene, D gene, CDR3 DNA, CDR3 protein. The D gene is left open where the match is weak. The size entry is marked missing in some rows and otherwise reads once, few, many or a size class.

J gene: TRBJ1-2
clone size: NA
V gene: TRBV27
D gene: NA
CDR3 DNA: TGTGCCAGCAGTTCCATGGGGAGGGTGCGGGGCTACACCTTC
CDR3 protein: CASSSMGRVRGYTF

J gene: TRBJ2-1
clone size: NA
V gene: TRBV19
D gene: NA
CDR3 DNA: TGTGCCAGTAGTATGGGGCTAGCGTCCTACAATGAGCAGTTCTTC
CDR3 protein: CASSMGLASYNEQFF

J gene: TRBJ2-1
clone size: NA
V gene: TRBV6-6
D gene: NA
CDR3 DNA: TGTGCCAGCAGCCGTAACGGAGGGGAGCAGTTCTTC
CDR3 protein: CASSRNGGEQFF

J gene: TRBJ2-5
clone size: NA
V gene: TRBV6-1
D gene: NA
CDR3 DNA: TGTGCCAGCAGTGACCCGGTCCGAGAGACCCAGTACTTC
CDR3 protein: CASSDPVRETQYF

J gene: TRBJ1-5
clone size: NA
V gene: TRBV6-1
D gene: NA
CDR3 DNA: TGTGCCAGCAGTGAACCTACAGGGAGCAATCAGCCCCAGCATTTT
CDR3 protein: CASSEPTGSNQPQHF

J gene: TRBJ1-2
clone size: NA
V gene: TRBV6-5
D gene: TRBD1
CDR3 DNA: TGTGCCAGCAGTAAAGGACAGGGAGGCATCTATGGCTACACCTTC
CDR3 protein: CASSKGQGGIYGYTF

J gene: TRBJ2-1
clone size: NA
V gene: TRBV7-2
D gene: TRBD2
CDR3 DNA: TGTGCCACATCCTGGCGGCCCGGGAGGGATGAGCAGTTCTTC
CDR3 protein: CATSWRPGRDEQFF

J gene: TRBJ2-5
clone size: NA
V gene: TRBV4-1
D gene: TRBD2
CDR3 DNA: TGCGCCAGCAGCCGCCGGACTAGCGGGGCCAATGGGGAGACCCAGTACTTC
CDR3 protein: CASSRRTSGANGETQYF

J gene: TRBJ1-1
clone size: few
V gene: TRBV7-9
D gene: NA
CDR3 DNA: TGTGCCAGCAGCGGTGGTGGTGACATGAACACTGAAGCTTTCTTT
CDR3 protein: CASSGGGDMNTEAFF

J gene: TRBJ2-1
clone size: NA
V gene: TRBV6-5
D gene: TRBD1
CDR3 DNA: TGTGCCAGCAGTCCCGGGACAGGGCTGAATGAGCAGTTCTTC
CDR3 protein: CASSPGTGLNEQFF

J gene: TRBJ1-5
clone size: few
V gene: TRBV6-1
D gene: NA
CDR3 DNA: TGTGCCAGCGGGGAGGGGATGGGTAGCAATCAGCCCCAGCATTTT
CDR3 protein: CASGEGMGSNQPQHF

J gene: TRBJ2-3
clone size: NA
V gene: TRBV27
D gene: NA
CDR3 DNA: TGTGCCAGCAGTTCATTCACAGATACGCAGTATTTT
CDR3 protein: CASSSFTDTQYF

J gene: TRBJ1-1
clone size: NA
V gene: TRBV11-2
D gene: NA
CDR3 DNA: TGTGCCAGCAGTCTAGTGAGTGGAGCTGAAGCTTTCTTT
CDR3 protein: CASSLVSGAEAFF

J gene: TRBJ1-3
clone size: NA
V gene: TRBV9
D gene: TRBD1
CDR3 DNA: TGTGCCAGCAGCCCGGACAGGAGCTCTGGAAACACCATATATTTT
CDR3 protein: CASSPDRSSGNTIYF

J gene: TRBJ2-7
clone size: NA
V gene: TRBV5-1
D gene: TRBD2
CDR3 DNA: TGCGCCAGCAGCGGGGGGACTAGCGGGGACCCCTACGAGCAGTACTTC
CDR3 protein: CASSGGTSGDPYEQYF

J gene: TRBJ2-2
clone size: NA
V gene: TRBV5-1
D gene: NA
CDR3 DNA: TGCGCCAGCAGCCCCGTCCGGGACACCCTCACCTCGATGGGGGAGCTGTTTTTT
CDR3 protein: CASSPVRDTLTSMGELFF

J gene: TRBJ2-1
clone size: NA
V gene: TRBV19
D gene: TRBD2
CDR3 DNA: TGTGCCAGTAGTACCGGACTAGCGGGGTACTCCTACAATGAGCAGTTCTTC
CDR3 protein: CASSTGLAGYSYNEQFF

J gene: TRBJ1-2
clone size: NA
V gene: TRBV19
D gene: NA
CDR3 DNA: TGTGCCACCCACCCGGGGAACTATGGCTACACCTTC
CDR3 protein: CATHPGNYGYTF

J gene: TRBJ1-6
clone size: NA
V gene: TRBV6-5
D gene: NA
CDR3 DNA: TGTGCCAGCAGTTACTACGACGGGAATAATTCACCCCTCCACTTT
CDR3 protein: CASSYYDGNNSPLHF

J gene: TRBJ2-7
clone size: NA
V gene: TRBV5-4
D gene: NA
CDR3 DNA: TGTGCCAGCAGCGGAGGGGGCCTAAGCTCCTACGAGCAGTACTTC
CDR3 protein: CASSGGGLSSYEQYF